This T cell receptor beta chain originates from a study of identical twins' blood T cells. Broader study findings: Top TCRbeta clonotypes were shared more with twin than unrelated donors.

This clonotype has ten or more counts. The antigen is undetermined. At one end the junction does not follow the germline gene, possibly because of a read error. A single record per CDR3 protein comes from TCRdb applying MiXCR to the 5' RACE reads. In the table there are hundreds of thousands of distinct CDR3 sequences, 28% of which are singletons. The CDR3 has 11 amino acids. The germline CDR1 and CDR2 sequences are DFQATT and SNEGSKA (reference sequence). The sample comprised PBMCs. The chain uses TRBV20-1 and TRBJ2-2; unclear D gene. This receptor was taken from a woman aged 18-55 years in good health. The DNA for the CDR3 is TGCAGTGCTAGCAACACCTGGGAGCTGTTTTTT. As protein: CSASNTWELFF.